What follows are 24 T cell receptor beta chains derived from one specimen sequenced in a study of shared clonotypes between healthy human individuals. Sequencing used immunoSEQ multiplex PCR; TCRdb keeps in-frame clones, though not all of them. The sample has some 2,000,000 clones, more than 90% seen once. The sequencing sample was made of naive CD4+ T cells sorted from blood. The sample's subset: CD45RA+ positively selected. The origin of the receptors is a man between 18 and 29 years old in good health.

This clone was observed a single time. The chain recombines TRBV2 with TRBJ1-2, with D hard to call. Trimming left V 3 bases short and J 7 bases short, with 6 bases between. Germline CDR1 is SNHLY and CDR2 is FYNNEI. CDR3 length equals 11 residues. Written as DNA, the CDR3 is TGTGCCAGCAGTGAGAGAATTGGCTACACCTTC. Translated, it gives CASSERIGYTF.

The rearrangement links TRBV9 to TRBJ1-2; 7 nucleotides align to TRBD1. CDR1 and CDR2 (germline): SGDLS, YYNGEE. Germline trimming cut 4 bases from V and 3 bases from J; bases unmatched to any gene: 12. The CDR3 covers 16 residues. CDR3 in amino acids: CASSLTGTDRDYGYTF. The CDR3 nucleotides are TGTGCCAGCAGCCTCACGGGGACAGACAGGGACTATGGCTACACCTTC.

J is TRBJ1-5 and V is TRBV5-1, with 7 positions matching TRBD1. Looked up from germline, CDR1 is SGHRS and CDR2 is YFSETQ. The ends lost 2 bases at V and 0 bases at J; junction bases unmatched: 5. The CDR3 loop spans 16 amino acids. CDR3 residues: CASSLDGDSSNQPQHF. The CDR3 bases are TGCGCCAGCAGCTTAGACGGGGACAGTAGCAATCAGCCCCAGCATTTT.

This chain connects TRBV28 to TRBJ2-1; D not resolved. The V end lost 6 bases, the J end lost 7 bases, and 13 bases lay between the germline ends. Germline V gene lookup returns CDR1 MDHEN and CDR2 SYDVKM. CDR3 length: 13 amino acids. The CDR3, as DNA: TGTGCCAGCAGGTGGCAGTGGGGAAATGAGCAGTTCTTC. Its protein product is CASRWQWGNEQFF.

The chain couples TRBV2 to TRBJ2-2; unclear D gene. V gave up 7 bases and J gave up 7 bases, with 16 bases separating them. The germline V gene encodes CDR1 SNHLY and CDR2 FYNNEI. This CDR3 has 14 residues. Here the CDR3 DNA reads TGTGCCAGCAATTTAGGGCGAGATGGCGGGGAGCTGTTTTTT. It translates to CASNLGRDGGELFF.

This clone has just one count. The chain couples TRBV5-6 to TRBJ1-5, with D hard to call. This CDR3 comprises 14 residues. V was pared by 2 bases and J by 4 bases, with 10 bases between. CDR1 is SGHDT and CDR2 is YYEEEE in the germline V gene. The CDR3 sequence is CASSFDGENQPQHF. The CDR3 nucleotides are TGTGCCAGCAGCTTTGACGGGGAAAATCAGCCCCAGCATTTT.

The chain recombines TRBV27 with TRBJ2-7; 7 bases fit TRBD2. This CDR3 has 15 amino acids. V gave up 3 bases and J gave up 2 bases; unmatched junction bases: 7. In germline, CDR1 is MNHEY, CDR2 SMNVEV (reference sequence). The CDR3 reads CASSLGGGLTYEQYF. In nucleotides, the CDR3 is TGTGCCAGCAGTTTGGGGGGAGGGCTAACCTACGAGCAGTACTTC.

This chain links TRBV25-1 with TRBJ2-6; perhaps TRBD1 as D (5 bases). The CDR3 totals 15 residues. Germline CDR1 and CDR2: MGHDK and SYGVNS. The V gene lost 7 bases and the J gene lost 0 bases, with 10 bases spanning the gap. This CDR3 is CASTATDSGANVLTF. Here the CDR3 DNA reads TGTGCCAGCACCGCGACAGACTCTGGGGCCAACGTCCTGACTTTC.

The rearrangement joins TRBV7-9 to TRBJ2-7; D may be TRBD1 (5 bases). Germline CDR1 SEHNR, CDR2 FQNEAQ (reference sequence). Trimming left V 3 bases short and J 2 bases short, with 20 bases between. This CDR3 spans 17 amino acids. Here the CDR3 DNA reads TGTGCCAGCAGCTTCATCCCAAAGCAGGGTTTAACCTACGAGCAGTACTTC. Protein sequence: CASSFIPKQGLTYEQYF.

This clone was seen a few times. The rearrangement links TRBV20-1 to TRBJ2-4, with D maybe TRBD2 (5 bases). The V gene lost 0 bases and the J gene lost 16 bases, with 13 bases spanning the gap. The CDR3 length is 11 residues. Germline lookup yields CDR1 DFQATT and CDR2 SNEGSKA (reference sequence). CDR3 region: CSARDLSAGYF. CDR3 bases: TGCAGTGCTAGAGATCTTAGCGCCGGATACTTC.

V and J are TRBV11-2 and TRBJ2-3; tentative D call: TRBD1 (5 bases). Trimming removed 5 bases from V and 0 bases from J, with 15 bases in between. The CDR3 length is 16 residues. Germline CDR1 is SGHAT and CDR2 is FQNNGV. DNA for the CDR3: TGTGCCAGCAGCCCGGTGGGGCGGCCTAGCACAGATACGCAGTATTTT. Translating it yields CASSPVGRPSTDTQYF.

The rearrangement links TRBV25-1 to TRBJ2-1; TRBD1 agrees at 11 bases. The length of the CDR3 is 17 residues. Per germline, CDR1 MGHDK and CDR2 SYGVNS. V gave up 6 bases and J gave up 5 bases; unmatched junction bases: 12. As DNA, the CDR3 is TGTGCCAGCAGCCCTCAATGGGGACAGGGGGACAACAATGAGCAGTTCTTC. Its translation: CASSPQWGQGDNNEQFF.

The rearrangement links TRBV6-1 to TRBJ2-5; D is ambiguous. Germline lookup yields CDR1 MNHNS and CDR2 SASEGT. The CDR3 has 11 amino acids. V was trimmed by 1 base and J by 13 bases, leaving 10 bases between them. CDR3 bases: TGTGCCAGCAGTGAAGAGGCCGTCGGGTACTTC. It is translated as CASSEEAVGYF.

The CDR3 spells CASSEIGPGEQFF. CDR3 nucleotide sequence: TGTGCCAGCAGTGAAATAGGGCCCGGTGAGCAGTTCTTC. The J gene is TRBJ2-1, the V gene TRBV6-1; D is uncertain. V lost 2 bases and J 9 bases, leaving 11 bases between the germline ends. Germline V gene data show CDR1 as MNHNS and CDR2 as SASEGT. The CDR3 has 13 amino acids.

With regard to this clone: In the same sample, other DNA sequences code for this CDR3. The chain recombines TRBV30 with TRBJ1-4, with 7 positions matching TRBD1. Trimming removed 1 base from V and 3 bases from J; junction bases left unmatched: 2. Germline V lookup: CDR1 GTSNPN, CDR2 SVGIG (reference sequence). CDR3 length: 14 amino acids. Here the CDR3 DNA reads TGTGCCTGGAGTGGGCAGGGGGCTAATGAAAAACTGTTTTTT. Translating gives CAWSGQGANEKLFF.

In this sample, this clone turned up once. The chain has TRBV4-1 and TRBJ2-2, with TRBD2 identical over 11 bases. Trimming cost V 3 bases and J 5 bases; bases outside gene matches: 5. CDR1 is MGHRA and CDR2 is YSYEKL in the germline V gene. The CDR3 totals 16 residues. The CDR3 region has the DNA TGCGCCAGCAGCCATTTAGCGGGAGGGCGAACCGGGGAGCTGTTTTTT. Translation: CASSHLAGGRTGELFF.

The chain is built from TRBV28 and TRBJ2-1; a weak D match, TRBD1 (5 bases). V was shortened by 3 bases and J by 4 bases, with 13 bases between the two germline ends. The V gene's germline CDR1 is MDHEN and CDR2 SYDVKM. The CDR3 is 15 residues long. The CDR3 nucleotides read TGTGCCAGCAGTTTGGGTGACAGCACTTACAATGAGCAGTTCTTC. Translating it yields CASSLGDSTYNEQFF. Full variable domain (missing parts from reference TRBV28 and TRBJ2-1): DVKVTQSSRYLVKRTGEKVFLECVQDMDHENMFWYRQDPGLGLRLIYFSYDVKMKEKGDIPEGYSVSREKKERFSLILESASTNQTSMYLCASSLGDSTYNEQFFGPGTRLTVL.

The chain joins TRBV9 to TRBJ2-7; D is uncertain. Per germline, CDR1 SGDLS and CDR2 YYNGEE. V lost 3 bases, J lost 0 bases, and 13 bases lay in between. The CDR3 extends over 15 amino acids. As DNA, the CDR3 is TGTGCCAGCAGCGGCGGTCCCCCAAGCTCCTACGAGCAGTACTTC. Protein: CASSGGPPSSYEQYF.

This clone came up once. This chain uses TRBV29-1 with TRBJ2-7; no clear D gene. Germline V lookup: CDR1 SQVTM, CDR2 ANQGSEA. The ends were cut back, 6 bases at V and 0 bases at J, with 12 bases in the middle. CDR3 size: 13 residues. DNA for the CDR3: TGCAGCGTGTATATAGAGGCCTCCTACGAGCAGTACTTC. Its translation is CSVYIEASYEQYF.

This clone was picked up one time. The chain joins TRBV27 to TRBJ2-1; 13 nucleotides align to TRBD2. The length of the CDR3 is 16 residues. Germline trimming cut 3 bases from V and 7 bases from J; bases unmatched to any gene: 6. The V gene's germline CDR1 is MNHEY and CDR2 SMNVEV (reference sequence). The CDR3 DNA sequence: TGTGCCAGCAGTTTCTCGGGACTAGCGGGGCAAAATGAGCAGTTCTTC. This sequence encodes CASSFSGLAGQNEQFF.

On this clone itself: The sample has other DNA sequences that encode this CDR3 too. The DNA of the CDR3 is TGTGCCAGCAGTTACACAGGCTACGAGCAGTACTTC. This codes for CASSYTGYEQYF. The chain uses TRBV6-6 and TRBJ2-7, with D possibly TRBD1 on 5 matching bases. V was cut by 2 bases and J by 3 bases, with 5 bases left in between. The germline V gene has CDR1 MNHNY and CDR2 SVGAGI (reference sequence). The CDR3 totals 12 residues.

CDR3: CASSSWTSGRLGNEQFF. The CDR3 DNA follows: TGTGCCAGCAGTTCCTGGACTAGCGGGAGGTTGGGCAATGAGCAGTTCTTC. The chain employs TRBV27 and TRBJ2-1, with 14 bases that match TRBD2. V dropped 4 bases and J dropped 6; count of bases not matched to a gene: 8. Germline CDR1 reads MNHEY; CDR2 reads SMNVEV (reference sequence). This CDR3 has 17 amino acids.

The rearrangement joins TRBV10-1 to TRBJ2-7; 10 nucleotides align to TRBD2. Germline assignment: CDR1 WNHNN and CDR2 SYGVQD (reference sequence). Trimming cost V 3 bases and J 3 bases; bases outside gene matches: 2. CDR3 length: 14 residues. In DNA, the CDR3 is TGCGCCAGCAGTGAAAGCGGGAGGGACTACGAGCAGTACTTC. It is translated as CASSESGRDYEQYF.

The genes are TRBV5-5 and TRBJ2-5; D gene uncertain. V was trimmed by 2 bases and J by 1 base, leaving 6 bases between them. The germline V gene encodes CDR1 SGHKS and CDR2 YYEKEE (reference sequence). CDR3 length equals 13 residues. The DNA for the CDR3 is TGTGCCAGCAGCTTTAGCAGCCAAGAGACCCAGTACTTC. It codes for CASSFSSQETQYF.